Below, 24 T cell receptor beta chains from the same sample are listed, as sequenced in a study of T cells after posttransplantation cyclophosphamide. A marrow graft followed busulfan-fludarabine conditioning, with cyclophosphamide on days +3 and +4. Sequencing used immunoSEQ multiplex PCR; TCRdb keeps in-frame clones, though not all of them. The sample was found to contain more than 10,000 clones, and every one recurs. Sample: PBMCs, taken after allogeneic stem cell transplant with posttransplant cyclophosphamide. These receptors were taken from a female patient aged 40 to 55 who received an allogeneic stem cell transplant from an unrelated donor, was CMV-positive, and had acute GVHD only. Some of these T cells may belong to the graft donor.

As for this clone: This sequence is one base from a far larger clone and is likely a read error. This rearrangement joins TRBV5-6 to TRBJ2-7; 7 bases are a match to TRBD2. CDR3 size: 16 residues. Germline values: CDR1 SGHDT, CDR2 YYEEEE. The CDR3 DNA is TGTGCCTGCAGCGCCTACAGAGCGGGGATTTCCTACGAGCAGTACTTC. Amino acid sequence: CACSAYRAGISYEQYF.

This clone came up many times. V and J are TRBV4-1 and TRBJ2-7; D is unclear. This CDR3 has 14 residues. Germline-derived CDR1 and CDR2 are MGHRA and YSYEKL. V was pared by 0 bases and J by 3 bases, with 9 bases between. CDR3 protein: CASSQDPLGYEQYF. DNA of the CDR3: TGCGCCAGCAGCCAAGATCCCCTAGGCTACGAGCAGTACTTC.

This clone was picked up a small number of times. Compared with germline, one end of the junction differs, possibly owing to a read error. Within the sample, other DNA sequences also encode this same CDR3. The chain employs TRBV6-4 and TRBJ1-1; D remains unclear. The CDR3 length is 13 residues. Germline loops: CDR1 MRHNA, CDR2 SNTAGT. The CDR3 nucleotides are TGCGCCAGCAGTACAGAGCTGAACACTGAAGCTTTCTTT. Translating it yields CASSTELNTEAFF.

The chain employs TRBV28 and TRBJ1-5; tentative D call: TRBD1 (5 bases). Between the trimmed V and J ends, which lost 6 bases and 7 bases, there was a span of 19 bases. The germline CDR1 and CDR2 sequences are MDHEN and SYDVKM. There are 15 residues in the CDR3. CDR3 sequence (DNA): TGTGCCAGCAGACGTCCGGGGGGGGTACGACAGCCCCAGCATTTT. Its protein is CASRRPGGVRQPQHF.

This clone was counted many times. The rearrangement joins TRBV5-4 to TRBJ2-7, with D perhaps matching TRBD2 (5 bases). Deletions cut 4 bases from V and 0 bases from J, with 8 bases between. Germline assignment: CDR1 SGHNT and CDR2 YYREEE (reference sequence). This CDR3 is 13 amino acids long. This CDR3 reads CASSRGTSYEQYF. The CDR3, as DNA: TGTGCCAGCAGCCGGGGAACCTCCTACGAGCAGTACTTC.

This clone appeared many times. The CDR3 here is CASSLGQGDGYTF. CDR3 bases: TGCGCCAGCAGCTTGGGACAGGGGGATGGCTACACCTTC. This sequence joins TRBV5-1 and TRBJ1-2; 9 bases align to TRBD1. The ends lost 0 bases at V and 6 bases at J; junction bases unmatched: 0. The CDR3 extends over 13 amino acids. The germline CDR1 and CDR2 sequences are SGHRS and YFSETQ.

The genes are TRBV7-6 and TRBJ2-1, with D perhaps TRBD1 (6 bases). V was pared by 4 bases and J by 9 bases, with 13 bases between. From germline, CDR1 is SGHVS and CDR2 FNYEAQ. This CDR3 is 13 amino acids long. The CDR3 region has the DNA TGTGCCAGCAGCTACCCAGGGGAATCTGAGCAGTTCTTC. Amino acids: CASSYPGESEQFF.

In its sample, this clone was seen many times. The chain employs TRBV25-1 and TRBJ1-2, with 12 bases matching TRBD1. Germline CDR1 and CDR2: MGHDK and SYGVNS. The CDR3 length is 15 residues. The junction had 2 bases not matched to a gene; V was cut back by 1 base and J by 5 bases. CDR3 bases: TGTGCCAGCAGTGAATGGGACAGGGGGCATTATGGCTACACCTTC. Protein: CASSEWDRGHYGYTF.

This clone showed up many times. The chain uses TRBV2 and TRBJ2-3, with D tentatively TRBD1 (5 bases). CDR1 and CDR2 from the germline V gene are SNHLY and FYNNEI. The CDR3 covers 14 residues. Between the trimmed V and J ends, which lost 5 bases and 0 bases, there was a span of 9 bases. Here the CDR3 reads CASSKGFSTDTQYF. The CDR3 nucleotides are TGTGCCAGCAGTAAGGGGTTTAGCACAGATACGCAGTATTTT.

This clone came up many times. This sequence joins TRBV4-1 and TRBJ1-5; 9 bases match TRBD1. Unmatched junction bases numbered 6, after V lost 4 bases and J lost 5 bases. Germline values: CDR1 MGHRA, CDR2 YSYEKL. The CDR3 consists of 15 residues. The CDR3 DNA reads TGCGCCAGCAGCCCCGGGACAGGGCCCGATCAGCCCCAGCATTTT. This gives the protein CASSPGTGPDQPQHF.

V usage is TRBV19 and J usage is TRBJ2-7; 8 positions match TRBD1. V lost 3 bases to trimming and J lost 0 bases; unmatched junction nucleotides: 1. The germline V gene has CDR1 LNHDA and CDR2 SQIVND (reference sequence). The CDR3 sequence is 14 residues long. In DNA, the CDR3 is TGTGCCAGTAGTATGACAGGGGACTCCTACGAGCAGTACTTC. It specifies CASSMTGDSYEQYF. Full variable domain (rest looked up from reference TRBV19 and TRBJ2-7): DGGITQSPKYLFRKEGQNVTLSCEQNLNHDAMYWYRQDPGQGLRLIYYSQIVNDFQKGDIAEGYSVSREKKESFPLTVTSAQKNPTAFYLCASSMTGDSYEQYFGPGTRLTVT.

This clone was seen a handful of times. V gene TRBV4-2 combines with J gene TRBJ1-6, with 8 bases matching TRBD1. Losses at the gene ends were 4 bases for V and 4 bases for J; bases not matched to a gene: 9. This CDR3 spans 17 amino acids. Germline CDR1 LGHNA, CDR2 YNFKEQ. CDR3 in DNA: TGTGCCAGCAGCCCCCGCGTCGGGGACAGGTATAATTCACCCCTCCACTTT. Residues: CASSPRVGDRYNSPLHF.

The sample holds many counts of this clone. J is TRBJ2-1 and V is TRBV28; D perhaps matches TRBD1 (5 bases). Deletions cut 7 bases from V and 4 bases from J, with 11 bases between. The CDR3 is 13 amino acids. Germline lookup yields CDR1 MDHEN and CDR2 SYDVKM. CDR3 in DNA: TGTGCCAGCACTTCCACAGGATACAATGAGCAGTTCTTC. Encoded protein: CASTSTGYNEQFF.

A few counts support this clone. The V and J genes are TRBV5-1 and TRBJ2-3; TRBD2 matches at 9 bases. V lost 5 bases to trimming and J lost 6 bases; unmatched junction nucleotides: 10. This CDR3 contains 15 residues. Germline V lookup: CDR1 SGHRS, CDR2 YFSETQ. The CDR3 DNA reads TGCGCCAGCAGGCCGGGACTAGCTGCGGGGGATACGCAGTATTTT. It translates to CASRPGLAAGDTQYF.

The chain joins TRBV28 to TRBJ1-5; D may be TRBD1 (5 bases). From germline, CDR1 is MDHEN and CDR2 SYDVKM. The ends were cut back, 6 bases at V and 5 bases at J, with 17 bases in the middle. The CDR3 contains 15 residues. The CDR3 sequence: CASSLTVGYDQPQHF. The CDR3 DNA follows: TGTGCCAGCAGCCTGACAGTGGGGTATGATCAGCCCCAGCATTTT.

This clone was detected many times. V usage is TRBV5-1 and J usage is TRBJ2-5, with 8 bases identical to TRBD2. CDR1 and CDR2 from the germline V gene are SGHRS and YFSETQ. The CDR3 runs 15 residues. The J segment lost 5 bases and the V segment lost 2 bases, leaving 8 bases of the junction unmatched. CDR3 nucleotide sequence: TGCGCCAGCAGCTTAGCGGGAGTGGCGGGGGAGACCCAGTACTTC. As protein: CASSLAGVAGETQYF. The full variable domain, with the rest looked up from reference TRBV5-1 and TRBJ2-5, is KAGVTQTPRYLIKTRGQQVTLSCSPISGHRSVSWYQQTPGQGLQFLFEYFSETQRNKGNFPGRFSGRQFSNSRSEMNVSTLELGDSALYLCASSLAGVAGETQYFGPGTRLLVL.

This clone was seen only a few times. The chain uses TRBV6-1 and TRBJ2-1, with D perhaps TRBD1 (5 bases). In germline, CDR1 is MNHNS, CDR2 SASEGT. V was pared by 6 bases and J by 9 bases, with 15 bases between. CDR3 length: 13 amino acids. The CDR3 sequence is CASSDDRGAEQFF. Here the CDR3 DNA reads TGTGCCAGCAGCGACGACAGAGGAGCTGAGCAGTTCTTC.

This clone was observed many times. The gene calls are TRBV10-1 and TRBJ2-3; 7 bases are a match to TRBD2. This CDR3 comprises 15 residues. V lost 11 bases and J lost 0; bases outside the gene matches: 11. Germline CDR1 reads WNHNN; CDR2 reads SYGVQD (reference sequence). This chain's CDR3 is CAAIRTRLSTDTQYF. The CDR3 nucleotides read TGCGCCGCAATTCGGACTAGGCTTAGCACAGATACGCAGTATTTT.

This clone was observed a few times. This sequence joins TRBV9 and TRBJ2-3; 8 bases are a match to TRBD2. This CDR3 contains 16 residues. The J segment lost 0 bases and the V segment lost 3 bases, leaving 6 bases of the junction unmatched. Germline V gene lookup returns CDR1 SGDLS and CDR2 YYNGEE. The CDR3 DNA reads as TGTGCCAGCAGCGCTCCTGCTAGCGGGAGCACAGATACGCAGTATTTT. Translation gives CASSAPASGSTDTQYF.

This clone was recorded a few times. V gene TRBV6-5 combines with J gene TRBJ2-5; 8 bases map to TRBD1. CDR3 length: 14 amino acids. V trimming: 4 bases; J trimming: 6 bases; junction bases outside the gene matches: 7. Germline CDR1 is MNHEY and CDR2 is SVGAGI. The CDR3 DNA sequence: TGTGCCAGCAGTTTACGGACAGGGTGGAAGACCCAGTACTTC. Its protein product is CASSLRTGWKTQYF.

This clone was counted only a few times. The V gene is TRBV4-2, the J gene TRBJ1-6; 7 bases line up with TRBD1. Unmatched junction bases numbered 7, after V lost 4 bases and J lost 4 bases. CDR3 size: 16 residues. Per germline, CDR1 LGHNA and CDR2 YNFKEQ. The CDR3, as DNA: TGTGCCAGCAGCCCTCAAGGGGGCCATTATAATTCACCCCTCCACTTT. Protein: CASSPQGGHYNSPLHF.

V gene TRBV11-3 combines with J gene TRBJ2-2; TRBD2 might be the D (6 bases). V was trimmed by 0 bases and J by 9 bases, leaving 8 bases between them. Germline V gives CDR1 SGHNT, CDR2 YENEEA. This CDR3 comprises 13 residues. As DNA, the CDR3 is TGTGCCAGCAGCTTAGATGGAGGGCGGGAGCTGTTTTTT. It encodes CASSLDGGRELFF.

This clone was picked up many times. The V gene is TRBV27, the J gene TRBJ2-7; D gene ambiguous. Germline lookup yields CDR1 MNHEY and CDR2 SMNVEV (reference sequence). The CDR3 totals 16 residues. The V end was cut by 5 bases, the J end by 1 base, with 18 bases between. The CDR3 region is CASSRSGFAASYEQYV. CDR3 nucleotide sequence: TGTGCCAGCAGTCGCTCCGGGTTCGCTGCGTCCTACGAGCAGTACGTC.

The rearrangement links TRBV7-3 to TRBJ1-2; 11 bases line up with TRBD1. The CDR3 extends over 15 amino acids. The germline V gene encodes CDR1 SGHTA and CDR2 FQGTGA. J gave up 8 bases and V 4 bases, and 9 bases lay outside the gene matches. The CDR3 reads CASSSGQGEVLGYTF. In nucleotides, the CDR3 is TGTGCCAGCAGCTCGGGACAGGGGGAAGTTTTGGGCTACACCTTC.